Listed below are T cell receptor beta chains from one sample, sequenced in a study of T-cell reconstitution after alpha-beta-depleted transplantation in children. TCRdb redid the calling of the PCR reads with MiXCR, one entry per CDR3 protein. The top ten hold 13% to 15% of the sample, which has 450,000 to 550,000 distinct CDR3 sequences, about an eighth seen once. The specimen comprised PBMCs, mostly from graft donor cells, sampled 180 days after TCRalphabeta/CD19-depleted stem cell transplant. These receptors all come from a female patient aged 2-15 years who had a stem cell transplant for aplastic anemia, so the T cells may come from the graft donor. Each CDR3 is given with its conserved first and last residue. The D gene is left open where the match is weak. Part of the rows lack a size; the others show once, few, many or a class for expanded clones.

TRBD2	TRBV2	few	TRBJ2-1	TGTGCCAGCAGTGAGGAAGCGGGGGCTTACAATGAGCAGTTCTTC	CASSEEAGAYNEQFF
NA	TRBV7-3	medium-sized	TRBJ1-1	TGTGCCAGCAGTTGGGGGAAAGGGGGGAACACTGAAGCTTTCTTT	CASSWGKGGNTEAFF
NA	TRBV27	NA	TRBJ2-7	TGTGCCAGCAGTGTAACAGGGAACGAGCAGTACTTC	CASSVTGNEQYF
NA	TRBV5-6	NA	TRBJ2-2	TGTGCCAGCAGCTCTGCCGGGGGAGATCCTCACCGTCCCGGGGAGCTGTTTTTT	CASSSAGGDPHRPGELFF
TRBD1	TRBV6-1	NA	TRBJ1-3	TGTGCCAGCAGTCGGTCGGGACAGAGTCTCCTCTCTGGAAACACCATATATTTT	CASSRSGQSLLSGNTIYF
NA	TRBV15	NA	TRBJ2-2	TGTGCCACCAGCAGAGTAAGGGAAGTCGGGGAGCTGTTTTTT	CATSRVREVGELFF
TRBD1	TRBV4-3	few	TRBJ2-1	TGCGCCAGCAGCCAAGATACGGGACAGGTGTGGGCTGAGCAGTTCTTC	CASSQDTGQVWAEQFF
TRBD2	TRBV20-1	NA	TRBJ2-1	TGCAGTGCTAGAGTAGCGGGAGGGCTAAATGAGCAGTTCTTC	CSARVAGGLNEQFF
TRBD2	TRBV29-1	many	TRBJ2-1	TGCAGCGTTCCGAAGCGGGAGAAGTACAATGAGCAGTTCTTC	CSVPKREKYNEQFF
NA	TRBV12-3/TRBV12-4	many	TRBJ1-2	TGTGCCAGCAGCCTAACAGTGACCTATGGCTACACCTTC	CASSLTVTYGYTF
TRBD2	TRBV4-2	NA	TRBJ2-3	TGTGCCAGCAGCCGGGCCACGACTAGCGGGAGTGCAGATACGCAGTATTTT	CASSRATTSGSADTQYF
NA	TRBV12-3/TRBV12-4	NA	TRBJ1-2	TGTGCCAGCAGTTCCGGACCGATCGGAGACTATGGCTACACCTTC	CASSSGPIGDYGYTF
TRBD2	TRBV20-1	many	TRBJ2-7	TGCAGTGCTAGAACCTCTAGCGGGAGGGCCTACGAGCAGTACTTC	CSARTSSGRAYEQYF
TRBD1	TRBV18	few	TRBJ1-1	TGTGCCAGCTCACCCGACAGGGGGGGGTTAGCTGAAGCTTTCTTT	CASSPDRGGLAEAFF
NA	TRBV18	NA	TRBJ1-1	TGTGCCAGCTCATCCGACAGGCTGAACACTGAAGCTTTCTTT	CASSSDRLNTEAFF
NA	TRBV27	many	TRBJ2-4	TGTGCCAGCAGTTTACTGGGGGATACAAACATTCAGTACTTC	CASSLLGDTNIQYF
NA	TRBV9	few	TRBJ1-2	TGTGCCAGCAGCGTAGGGGGGGGAGGCTACACCTTC	CASSVGGGGYTF
NA	TRBV9	few	TRBJ2-1	TGTGCCAGCAGCGTAGAACAACATGAGCAGTTCTTC	CASSVEQHEQFF
TRBD1	TRBV30	NA	TRBJ1-1	TGTGCCTGGAGCAGAAGGACAGGGGTTACGGCTGAAGCTTTCTTT	CAWSRRTGVTAEAFF
NA	TRBV12-3/TRBV12-4	few	TRBJ1-2	TGTGCCAGCCGAAGGGTGTCAGGGTTAGGCAACTATGGCTACACCTTC	CASRRVSGLGNYGYTF
NA	TRBV13	NA	TRBJ2-6	TGTGCCAGCAGCACCGGGACACCGACGTCGTTGGTTTTCTTTACTGGGGCCAACGTCCTGACTTTC	CASSTGTPTSLVFFTGANVLTF
NA	TRBV24-1	NA	TRBJ2-1	TGTGCCACCAGCGAATCCTTTGGAGGGATCAACAATGAGCAGTTCTTC	CATSESFGGINNEQFF
NA	TRBV7-3	few	TRBJ2-3	TGTGCCAGCAGCTTAGGGCTAGCTGCAGATACGCAGTATTTT	CASSLGLAADTQYF
NA	TRBV28	NA	TRBJ1-6	TGTGCCAGCAGTTTCCTCGCTCAGGGAACGTATAATTCACCCCTCCACTTT	CASSFLAQGTYNSPLHF
NA	TRBV5-1	many	TRBJ2-2	TGCGCCAGCAGCTTGGCCCGTGGAGGTAACACCGGGGAGCTGTTTTTT	CASSLARGGNTGELFF
NA	TRBV25-1	few	TRBJ1-5	TGTGCCAGCAGTGAATATGTCTGGGGAGATCAGCCCCAGCATTTT	CASSEYVWGDQPQHF
NA	TRBV10-1	NA	TRBJ2-2	TGCGCCAGCAGTGAGTCTTTGGGGTACACCGGGGAGCTGTTTTTT	CASSESLGYTGELFF
TRBD1	TRBV5-1	many	TRBJ2-5	TGCGCCAGCAGGGCCGGGACAGGGGGCCCAGAGACCCAGTACTTC	CASRAGTGGPETQYF
NA	TRBV7-6	many	TRBJ1-1	TGTGCCAGCAGCCCTAGCTCTAAAGGGAACACTGAAGCTTTCTTT	CASSPSSKGNTEAFF
NA	TRBV25-1	NA	TRBJ1-1	TGTGCCAGCAGTGCACCCGTCGACGGTGAAGCTTTCTTT	CASSAPVDGEAFF
NA	TRBV7-7	NA	TRBJ2-7	TGTGCCAGCAGCTTAGACCACGGACTCTCCTACGAGCAGTACTTC	CASSLDHGLSYEQYF
TRBD1	TRBV28	NA	TRBJ2-7	TGTGCCAGCAGTTCCTACCCGACAGGGCCCTACGAGCAGTACTTC	CASSSYPTGPYEQYF
NA	TRBV28	many	TRBJ1-6	TGTGCCAGCAGTCCTGAGGCCGGGAGACGTTCACCCCTCCACTTT	CASSPEAGRRSPLHF
TRBD2	TRBV4-2	NA	TRBJ2-7	TGTGCCAGCAGCCAAGAGGGGACTAGCTGGCACGAGCAGTACTTC	CASSQEGTSWHEQYF
NA	TRBV29-1	many	TRBJ1-4	TGCAGCGCTCCGGGGGCAGACAATGAAAAACTGTTTTTT	CSAPGADNEKLFF
TRBD1	TRBV6-5	few	TRBJ1-1	TGTGCCAGCATTACCCCAAGGGACAGGTCTCCTGAAGCTTTCTTT	CASITPRDRSPEAFF
NA	TRBV29-1	many	TRBJ2-4	TGCAGCGTTGAATCTGTCCTCGAAAACATTCAGTACTTC	CSVESVLENIQYF
TRBD1	TRBV10-3	many	TRBJ1-1	TGTGCCATCAGCCCGGACAGGGGTATGAACACTGAAGCTTTCTTT	CAISPDRGMNTEAFF
NA	TRBV6-5	few	TRBJ1-2	TGTGCCAGCAGTTATGGCGGGACAAACCGGGGCTACACCTTC	CASSYGGTNRGYTF
NA	TRBV7-9	NA	TRBJ1-2	TGTGCCAGCTCCGTGGGGCGGGCCGATGGCTACACCTTC	CASSVGRADGYTF
NA	TRBV7-2	NA	TRBJ2-1	TGTGCCAGCAGCTCCCTCAGGGGCCCCCCCTACAATGAGCAGTTCTTC	CASSSLRGPPYNEQFF
NA	TRBV6-4	many	TRBJ2-3	TGTGCCAGCAGTGACCTCGGGGCATCAGATACGCAGTATTTT	CASSDLGASDTQYF
NA	TRBV5-1	few	TRBJ2-3	TGCGCCAGCAGCTTGGACCGCCCCACAGATACGCAGTATTTT	CASSLDRPTDTQYF
TRBD2	TRBV5-1	many	TRBJ2-3	TGCGCCAGCAGCTTGGTTTCGCGGGAGCGGATGGATACGCAGTATTTT	CASSLVSRERMDTQYF
NA	TRBV19	NA	TRBJ1-5	TGTGCCAGTAGTATAAGGGTAGGGGGCAATCAGCCCCAGCATTTT	CASSIRVGGNQPQHF
TRBD2	TRBV29-1	many	TRBJ2-7	TGCAGCGTTGTTGACCGTTACTCAGCGGGAGGACCTTATTACGAGCAGTACTTC	CSVVDRYSAGGPYYEQYF
TRBD1	TRBV20-1	NA	TRBJ2-5	TGCAGTGCAAAGACAGGGGAACCAGAGACCCAGTACTTC	CSAKTGEPETQYF
TRBD2	TRBV7-6	few	TRBJ2-7	TGTGCCAGCAGCTTGCTAGCGGGAAAGGGCTACGAGCAGTACTTC	CASSLLAGKGYEQYF